This is a list of T cell receptor beta chains from one sample in a study of radiation and T cells in renal cell carcinoma. This table comes from immunoSEQ multiplex PCR, and its TCRdb copy is limited to in-frame clones, with some not included. The table includes 130,000 or so clones, 83% detected once. The starting material was blood, obtained from a patient whose treatment included radiotherapy and nephrectomy. These receptors originate from a woman in her 50s with renal cell carcinoma. Both conserved end residues are part of each CDR3. D genes are given only for firm matches. Clone size is given for some rows only: seen once, a few or many times, or a class if the clone is expanded.

d_call clone_size j_call v_call cdr3_length cdr3_nt cdr3_aa
TRBD2 - TRBJ2-1 TRBV14 17 TGTGCCAGCAGCCCCTTGGTCCGAGCGGGAGGGAGGAATGAGCAGTTCTTC CASSPLVRAGGRNEQFF
- - TRBJ2-7 TRBV7-9 14 TGTGCCAGCAGCTTAGGAAAGGACTCCACCAAGCAGTACTTC CASSLGKDSTKQYF
- - TRBJ1-6 TRBV20-1 10 TGCAGTGCTAGCTTTGGACCCCTCCACTTT CSASFGPLHF
- - TRBJ1-1 TRBV20-1 11 TGCAGTGCCCCGACAGAACTTGCAGCTTTCTTT CSAPTELAAFF
TRBD1 - TRBJ1-2 TRBV7-2 14 TGTGCCAGCAGCCAAGGACAGGCAAAGTATGGCTACACCTTC CASSQGQAKYGYTF
- - TRBJ1-5 TRBV2 15 TGTGCCAGCTCAATCGGAGGTTCTGGCAATCAGCCCCAGCATTTT CASSIGGSGNQPQHF
TRBD2 few TRBJ2-1 TRBV5-1 15 TGCGCCAGCAGCTTGGCTAGCGGGAGTTTCTATGAGCAGTTCTTC CASSLASGSFYEQFF
- - TRBJ2-7 TRBV18 13 TGTGCCAGCTCACCACCGAACGAGGAGGGACAGTACTTC CASSPPNEEGQYF
TRBD1 once TRBJ1-2 TRBV5-1 13 TGCGCCAGCAGCTTGGGACAGGGAGATGGCTACACCTTC CASSLGQGDGYTF
- - TRBJ2-5 TRBV5-6 16 TGTGCCAGCAGCCACGGGGTGGGTAGGGGCCAAGAGACCCAGTACTTC CASSHGVGRGQETQYF
- - TRBJ1-4 TRBV7-2 14 TGTGCCAGCAGCTTAGGGGGGACTAATGAAAAACTGTTTTTT CASSLGGTNEKLFF
- once TRBJ1-6 TRBV5-1 16 TGCGCCAGCAGCGCCGGACAGAGCTCCTATAATTCACCCCTCCACTTT CASSAGQSSYNSPLHF
- - TRBJ1-3 TRBV15 15 TGTGCCACCAGCAGAGGGACGGCGGGGGGAAACACCATATATTTT CATSRGTAGGNTIYF
- - TRBJ2-2 TRBV30 16 TGTGCCTGGAGTTTCTGGACAGTTCCAGGCGCCGGGGAGCTGTTTTTT CAWSFWTVPGAGELFF
- - TRBJ1-6 TRBV25-1 13 TGTGCCAGCAGTGATTGGAAGGATTCACCCCTCCACTTT CASSDWKDSPLHF
- - TRBJ1-4 TRBV2 14 TGTGCCAGCAGTGAGAACAGGTCGAATGAAAAACTGTTTTTT CASSENRSNEKLFF
TRBD2 - TRBJ2-1 TRBV7-8 15 TGTGCCAGCAGCCGTAGCGGGGGGCAAAACAATGAGCAGTTCTTC CASSRSGGQNNEQFF
- - TRBJ1-2 TRBV5-6 16 TGTGCCAGCAGCTTTTTTTCGGCCAGGGGTATATCTGGCTACACCTTC CASSFFSARGISGYTF
- - TRBJ1-5 TRBV5-1 16 TGCGCCAGCAGCTTGGCGGCGGGGGATAGCAATCAGCCCCAGCATTTT CASSLAAGDSNQPQHF
TRBD1 once TRBJ2-7 TRBV2 13 TGTGCCGGCAGTCCGGGACAGTATTACGAGCAGTACTTC CAGSPGQYYEQYF
TRBD2 once TRBJ2-3 TRBV7-2 14 TGTGCCAGCACCGGGACTACGAAGACAGATACGCAGTATTTT CASTGTTKTDTQYF
- few TRBJ2-5 TRBV5-1 16 TGCGCCAGCAGCTTGGCAGTCGGAGGTTCCCAAGAGACCCAGTACTTC CASSLAVGGSQETQYF
- few TRBJ2-7 TRBV9 14 TGTGCCAGCAGCGTAGTGCCTAGCTCCTACGAGCAGTACTTC CASSVVPSSYEQYF
- once TRBJ2-1 TRBV18 16 TGTGCCAGCTCACCGCCCTCTAGACTCTCCTACAATGAGCAGTTCTTC CASSPPSRLSYNEQFF
- - TRBJ1-1 TRBV5-6 14 TGTGCCAGCGTTTCGTTTGGAGGGAACACTGAAGCTTTTTTT CASVSFGGNTEAFF
- - TRBJ1-2 TRBV25-1 16 TGTGCCAGCAGCCGCCGGGGGGACACCTACAGATATGGCTACACCTTC CASSRRGDTYRYGYTF
TRBD2 - TRBJ2-7 TRBV7-2 15 TGTGCCAGCAGCTTAGGCGGGGGAAGCTCCTACGAGCAGTACTTC CASSLGGGSSYEQYF
- - TRBJ2-7 TRBV7-9 14 TGTGCCAGCAGCACAGGGTGGGAGATCTACGAGCAGTACTTC CASSTGWEIYEQYF
TRBD1 - TRBJ1-4 TRBV28 15 TGTGCCAGCAGTTCAGCCGGGACAGTTAATGAAAAACTGTTTTTT CASSSAGTVNEKLFF
- - TRBJ2-7 TRBV7-9 14 TGTGCCAGCAGTCCTCCGGGGCCCTCCTACGAGCAGTACTTC CASSPPGPSYEQYF
TRBD2 - TRBJ2-7 TRBV6-5 15 TGTGCCAGCAGCCGAAAAGCGGGAGGGACCTACGAGCAGTACTTC CASSRKAGGTYEQYF
- - TRBJ1-1 TRBV6-1 15 TGTGCCAGCAGTGAGGGGGTTTGGACGCGGACTGAAGCTTTCTTT CASSEGVWTRTEAFF
- - TRBJ1-1 TRBV6-4 13 TGTGCCAGCAGTGCACAGATGAACACTGAAGCTTTCTTT CASSAQMNTEAFF
- - TRBJ1-5 TRBV6-4 13 TGTGCCAGCAGTGAATTACTGGGTCAGCCCCAGCATTTT CASSELLGQPQHF
- - TRBJ1-2 TRBV4-3 15 TGCGCCAGCAGCGTATACAGGGAATACAACTATGGCTACACCTTC CASSVYREYNYGYTF
- - TRBJ1-1 TRBV6-1 16 TGTGCCAGCAGTGAATCGGTAGGGAGGATCGACACTGAAGCTTTCTTT CASSESVGRIDTEAFF
TRBD1 once TRBJ1-1 TRBV29-1 14 TGCAGCGTAGGACAGGGGTTGTTGAACACTGAAGCTTTCTTT CSVGQGLLNTEAFF
- - TRBJ1-5 TRBV7-2 15 TGTGCCAGCAGCTTAATGGGGGGCCAAAATCAGCCCCAGCATTTT CASSLMGGQNQPQHF
TRBD2 - TRBJ2-4 TRBV9 14 TGTGCCAGCAGCGTAGATGGGGGGGAAAACATTCAGTACTTC CASSVDGGENIQYF
- once TRBJ2-6 TRBV29-1 12 TGCAGCGTTGATGATGGGGCCAACGTCCTGACTTTC CSVDDGANVLTF
TRBD2 - TRBJ2-1 TRBV7-2 14 TGTGCCAGCAGCTTAGGACTAGCGGGAAATGAGCAGTTCTTC CASSLGLAGNEQFF
- - TRBJ1-2 TRBV6-5 11 TGTGCCAGCAGTAGGGGGTCTGGCTACACCTTC CASSRGSGYTF
- - TRBJ2-7 TRBV4-3 16 TGCGCCAGCAGCCAAGTATGGTCACAAGGAGACTACGAGCAGTACTTC CASSQVWSQGDYEQYF
- - TRBJ1-2 TRBV6-5 13 TGTGCCAGCGGTCTAAGGCGCCCCGATGGCTACACCTTC CASGLRRPDGYTF
- - TRBJ1-4 TRBV19 14 TGTGCCAGTAGGATTACATGGACGGATGAAAAACTGTTTTTT CASRITWTDEKLFF
- - TRBJ2-3 TRBV4-3 16 TGCGCCAGCAGCCAAGATTCGCCAGGGACGGCAGATACGCAGTATTTT CASSQDSPGTADTQYF